The rows below give T cell receptor beta chains drawn from one sample of a study of blood T cell repertoires in COVID-19. Profiled with immunoSEQ multiplex PCR; TCRdb holds only in-frame clones, not every one. Of about 95,000 clones in the sample, around 90% were seen once. The specimen was peripheral blood. The source of these receptors is a man in his 60s with COVID-19, enrolled during active disease. Both conserved end residues are part of each CDR3. Fields, in order: clone size, V gene, J gene, D gene, CDR3 protein, CDR3 DNA. The D gene is left open where the match is weak. Size tells how often a clone was seen (once, few, many) or the class of an expanded clone, and some rows leave it out.

.,TRBV6-1,TRBJ1-1,.,CASSEWAEAFF,TGTGCCAGCAGTGAGTGGGCAGAAGCTTTCTTT
.,TRBV9,TRBJ1-2,.,CASSGQGGGAPYGYTF,TGTGCCAGCAGTGGACAAGGGGGGGGCGCGCCCTATGGCTACACCTTC
.,TRBV7-2,TRBJ1-2,TRBD1,CASSLGGQGARYGYTF,TGTGCCAGCAGCTTAGGTGGACAGGGGGCGCGCTATGGCTACACCTTC
.,TRBV9,TRBJ1-1,.,CASSVAPGFEEAKAFF,TGTGCCAGCAGCGTAGCCCCAGGGTTCGAAGAAGCCAAAGCTTTCTTT
.,TRBV7-8,TRBJ2-7,TRBD1,CASSLDRRRYEQYF,TGTGCCAGCAGTCTGGACAGGAGACGGTACGAGCAGTACTTC
.,TRBV3-1/TRBV3-2,TRBJ2-1,.,CASSRTGNEQFF,TGTGCCAGCAGCCGTACAGGGAATGAGCAGTTCTTC
once,TRBV11-2,TRBJ2-7,TRBD1,CASRSGTGGQEQYF,TGTGCCAGCAGGTCCGGGACAGGTGGGCAAGAGCAGTACTTC
.,TRBV11-3,TRBJ2-7,TRBD1,CASSRTGSHEQYF,TGTGCCAGCAGCCGGACAGGGTCGCACGAGCAGTACTTC
.,TRBV5-1,TRBJ2-1,.,CASSLGGFNEQFF,TGCGCCAGCAGCTTGGGAGGGTTCAATGAGCAGTTCTTC
.,TRBV6-2/TRBV6-3,TRBJ2-7,.,CASSLDAEQYF,TGTGCCAGCAGTCTAGACGCCGAGCAGTACTTC
.,TRBV6-5,TRBJ1-3,.,CASSPEKADGNTIYF,TGTGCCAGCAGTCCAGAAAAGGCGGATGGAAACACCATATATTTT
.,TRBV24-1,TRBJ1-2,TRBD1,CATSDPRTGVYGYTF,TGTGCCACCAGTGACCCCAGGACAGGGGTCTATGGCTACACCTTC
.,TRBV6-2/TRBV6-3,TRBJ1-2,TRBD1,CASSLGTGGFVYGYTF,TGTGCCAGCAGCCTGGGAACAGGGGGCTTTGTCTATGGCTACACCTTC
.,TRBV11-2,TRBJ2-7,.,CASSRTGPYEQYF,TGTGCCAGCAGCCGCACAGGGCCTTACGAGCAGTACTTC
.,TRBV6-5,TRBJ1-1,.,CASSRTGLDTEAFF,TGTGCCAGCAGTCGTACAGGGTTGGACACTGAAGCTTTCTTT
.,TRBV19,TRBJ2-7,.,CASSANRFYEQYF,TGTGCCAGTAGTGCGAACAGGTTCTACGAGCAGTACTTC
.,TRBV30,TRBJ2-2,.,CAWQGSTGELFF,TGTGCCTGGCAGGGATCCACCGGGGAGCTGTTTTTT
once,TRBV6-5,TRBJ2-7,.,CASSLTGYEQYF,TGTGCCAGCAGCTTGACAGGCTACGAGCAGTACTTC
.,TRBV14,TRBJ2-1,.,CASSQEPAGLRFF,TGTGCCAGCAGCCAAGAACCGGCAGGGTTGCGGTTCTTC
.,TRBV18,TRBJ1-2,.,CASSPPGLYYGYTF,TGTGCCAGCTCACCGCCAGGCCTCTACTATGGCTACACCTTC
.,TRBV10-3,TRBJ1-3,TRBD1,CAISEGQGGSGNTIYF,TGTGCCATCAGTGAGGGTCAGGGGGGCTCTGGAAACACCATATATTTT
once,TRBV24-1,TRBJ2-3,TRBD2,CATSFSRASGDTDTQYF,TGTGCCACCAGTTTCTCGAGGGCTAGCGGAGACACAGATACGCAGTATTTT
.,TRBV6-6,TRBJ2-1,TRBD1,CASSGRDRINEQFF,TGTGCCAGCAGTGGTCGGGACAGAATCAATGAGCAGTTCTTC
.,TRBV3-1/TRBV3-2,TRBJ2-2,.,CASSAAGELFF,TGTGCCAGCAGCGCGGCCGGGGAGCTGTTTTTT
once,TRBV20-1,TRBJ2-5,.,CSSRVLETQYF,TGCAGTTCCAGGGTTTTAGAGACCCAGTACTTC